These 32 T cell receptor beta chains came from one sample sequenced in a study of shared clonotypes between healthy human individuals. The data were produced by immunoSEQ multiplex PCR, yet TCRdb's version contains in-frame clones alone and is incomplete. The sample holds some 240,000 clones, about 65% seen once. The source material was memory CD4+ T cells sorted from blood. Subset reported: CD45RA-negative fraction. All receptors come from a man younger than 45 in good health.

This chain links TRBV29-1 with TRBJ2-7; the match to TRBD2 covers 12 bases. Germline-derived CDR1 and CDR2 are SQVTM and ANQGSEA. V lost 4 bases, J lost 3 bases, and 4 bases stayed unmatched. This CDR3 is built from 14 residues. The CDR3 nucleotides read TGCAGCGTTGGAAGGGGACTAGCGGGCTACGAGCAGTACTTC. Its translation is CSVGRGLAGYEQYF.

The V call is TRBV5-1, the J call TRBJ2-2; D uncertain. Trimming pared 4 bases from V and 5 bases from J, leaving 18 bases between. Germline CDR1 and CDR2: SGHRS and YFSETQ. This CDR3 comprises 16 residues. The CDR3 DNA follows: TGCGCCAGCAGCGACCTAACGACTGGTGGGACCGGGGAGCTGTTTTTT. It codes for CASSDLTTGGTGELFF.

This clone was picked up one time. This chain links TRBV10-3 with TRBJ2-7; 9 positions agree with TRBD2. The germline V gene encodes CDR1 ENHRY and CDR2 SYGVKD. The junction had 6 bases not matched to a gene; V was cut back by 6 bases and J by 3 bases. The CDR3 has 14 residues. CDR3 in DNA: TGTGCCATCAGAGAAGAGACTAGCGGCTACGAGCAGTACTTC. Translating it yields CAIREETSGYEQYF.

This clone was picked up many times. The rearrangement links TRBV7-8 to TRBJ2-1, with D tentatively TRBD2 (6 bases). CDR3 size: 14 residues. Deletions cut 5 bases from V and 13 bases from J, with 21 bases between. The V gene's germline CDR1 is SGHVS and CDR2 FQNEAQ. Written as DNA, the CDR3 is TGTGCCAGCAGCCAAGAGCGGGTTAGGTGGTCTCAGTTCTTC. Translation gives CASSQERVRWSQFF.

This chain links TRBV10-2 with TRBJ2-3; 7 bases match TRBD2. Germline CDR1 reads WSHSY; CDR2 reads SAAADI. The CDR3 loop spans 18 amino acids. V lost 2 bases, J lost 2 bases, and 13 bases stayed unmatched. CDR3 DNA: TGCGCCAGCAGTGAGGGGTGGGTAGCGGGCCCGAACACAGATACGCAGTATTTT. It translates to CASSEGWVAGPNTDTQYF.

V gene TRBV11-2 combines with J gene TRBJ2-1; tentative D call: TRBD1 (5 bases). V lost 5 bases and J lost 9, with 11 bases in between. Germline CDR1 is SGHAT and CDR2 is FQNNGV. This CDR3 is built from 12 residues. The CDR3 sequence is CASSQQGAEQFF. The CDR3 DNA reads as TGTGCCAGCAGCCAGCAGGGCGCTGAGCAGTTCTTC.

A remark on this clone: This sample includes further DNA sequences coding for the same CDR3. The gene calls are TRBV5-1 and TRBJ2-7; D may be TRBD2 (5 bases). Trimming removed 0 bases at V and 0 bases at J, with 7 bases between. This CDR3 region has 14 residues. Per the germline V gene, CDR1 is SGHRS and CDR2 is YFSETQ. CDR3 nucleotides: TGCGCCAGCAGCTTGGTTGGGAGCTCCTACGAGCAGTACTTC. Its protein is CASSLVGSSYEQYF.

The chain is built from TRBV29-1 and TRBJ1-4; D gene uncertain. Trimming took 6 bases from V and 2 from J, leaving 10 bases between them. Germline V lookup: CDR1 SQVTM, CDR2 ANQGSEA. The CDR3 has 13 residues. For the CDR3, the DNA is TGCAGCGTAAGGAAGAGGACTAATGAAAAACTGTTTTTT. Protein sequence: CSVRKRTNEKLFF.

CDR3 sequence (DNA): TGTGCCAGCAGCTCCCTACCCCGAGGGACCAATGAGCAGTTCTTC. Protein sequence: CASSSLPRGTNEQFF. This chain links TRBV7-9 with TRBJ2-1; either TRBD1 or TRBD2 may fit D (5 bases each). V lost 4 bases and J 6 bases, leaving 16 bases between the germline ends. CDR1 and CDR2 from the germline V gene are SEHNR and FQNEAQ (reference sequence). The CDR3 runs to 15 residues.

The gene calls are TRBV7-2 and TRBJ2-7; 9 nucleotides align to TRBD2. CDR3 length equals 15 residues. Germline lookup yields CDR1 SGHTA and CDR2 FQGNSA. V shed 1 base, J shed 3 bases, and the junction held 4 bases outside the gene matches. CDR3 nucleotides: TGTGCCAGCAGCTTAGGACTAGCGGTGATCTACGAGCAGTACTTC. Its protein is CASSLGLAVIYEQYF.

The chain joins TRBV19 to TRBJ1-2, with a weak D call TRBD1 (5 bases). This CDR3 contains 14 residues. V shed 3 bases and J shed 6 bases, with 14 bases lying between them. Germline V CDR1 and CDR2: LNHDA, SQIVND (reference sequence). The CDR3 DNA reads TGTGCCAGTAGTATCGGACGGATAGGGGATGGCTACACCTTC. It specifies CASSIGRIGDGYTF.

This rearrangement joins TRBV27 to TRBJ2-5, with TRBD2 matching 14 bases. The CDR3 contains 15 residues. The V segment lost 6 bases and the J segment 4 bases; nucleotides outside the gene matches: 4. Germline CDR1 and CDR2: MNHEY and SMNVEV (reference sequence). In DNA form, the CDR3 reads TGTGCCAGCAGCCGACTAGCGGGAGGGTTAGAGACCCAGTACTTC. Protein product: CASSRLAGGLETQYF.

V usage is TRBV9 and J usage is TRBJ2-7; D is possibly TRBD1 (6 bases). Trimming removed 0 bases at V and 2 bases at J, with 12 bases between. Germline V gene sequence: CDR1 SGDLS, CDR2 YYNGEE. The CDR3 contains 15 residues. CDR3 amino acids: CASSVGGGSPYEQYF. CDR3 nucleotides: TGTGCCAGCAGCGTAGGAGGGGGATCACCCTACGAGCAGTACTTC.

This rearrangement joins TRBV7-9 to TRBJ2-7, with 9 positions matching TRBD2. The CDR3 is made up of 15 amino acids. Losses at the gene ends were 5 bases for V and 3 bases for J; bases not matched to a gene: 8. CDR1 and CDR2 (germline): SEHNR, FQNEAQ (reference sequence). The CDR3 loop reads CASSQGTSSIYEQYF. The CDR3 DNA reads TGTGCCAGCAGCCAGGGGACTAGCAGTATCTACGAGCAGTACTTC.

The chain has TRBV5-1 and TRBJ2-5; the D gene is possibly TRBD2 (5 bases). V lost 4 bases to trimming and J lost 4 bases, with 14 bases between them. Germline V gene lookup returns CDR1 SGHRS and CDR2 YFSETQ. This CDR3 has 14 residues. CDR3: CASSPPGGGETQYF. The CDR3 DNA sequence: TGCGCCAGCAGCCCCCCGGGTGGAGGAGAGACCCAGTACTTC.

This chain joins TRBV7-2 and TRBJ1-4; tentative D call: TRBD1 (5 bases). Germline-derived CDR1 and CDR2 are SGHTA and FQGNSA. The CDR3 loop spans 15 amino acids. V dropped 1 base and J dropped 5 bases, with 11 bases sitting between them. The CDR3 bases are TGTGCCAGCAGCTTAGATTACAGGACGAATGAAAAACTGTTTTTT. Protein: CASSLDYRTNEKLFF.

This clone was seen a handful of times. This chain uses TRBV18 with TRBJ2-7, with 13 nucleotides matching TRBD2. V shed 6 bases, J shed 9 bases, and the junction held 8 bases outside the gene matches. The CDR3 totals 14 residues. Germline CDR1 KGHSH, CDR2 LQKENI. In nucleotides, the CDR3 is TGTGCCAGCTCTCCCGGGACTAGCGGGACGCGGCAGTACTTC. Protein: CASSPGTSGTRQYF.

This clone was seen at least ten times. CDR3 DNA sequence: TGTGCCAGCGTCCTGGGCAGAAGTGTCACTGAAGCTTTCTTT. Protein sequence: CASVLGRSVTEAFF. This sequence joins TRBV28 and TRBJ1-1; D uncertain. Trimming took 8 bases from V and 4 from J, leaving 17 bases between them. Per the germline V gene, CDR1 is MDHEN and CDR2 is SYDVKM. The CDR3 loop spans 14 amino acids.

This chain links TRBV10-2 with TRBJ2-1; D ambiguous. Germline-derived CDR1 and CDR2 are WSHSY and SAAADI. This CDR3 has 12 amino acids. The ends were cut back, 7 bases at V and 4 bases at J, with 8 bases in the middle. The CDR3: CASNPGYNEQFF. The CDR3 region has the DNA TGCGCCAGCAACCCCGGGTACAATGAGCAGTTCTTC.

This clone was seen more than once but under ten times. This rearrangement joins TRBV6-8 to TRBJ2-5; D unclear. V gave up 5 bases and J gave up 2 bases, with 9 bases separating them. The V gene's germline CDR1 is MNHGY and CDR2 SAAAGT. The CDR3 totals 13 residues. For the CDR3, the DNA is TGTGCCAGCAGTGCGGTGGGGCAAGAGACCCAGTACTTC. The encoded protein is CASSAVGQETQYF.

The chain combines TRBV25-1 with TRBJ2-2; no definite D call. Trimming took 1 base from V and 6 from J, leaving 9 bases between them. This CDR3 is 14 amino acids long. CDR1 is MGHDK, CDR2 SYGVNS, per germline. The CDR3 DNA reads TGTGCCAGCAGTGAATTAAGAACCGCCGGGGAGCTGTTTTTT. It codes for CASSELRTAGELFF.

This clone was picked up many times. The chain is built from TRBV18 and TRBJ1-2, with D possibly TRBD1 on 5 matching bases. Between the trimmed V and J ends, which lost 2 bases and 0 bases, there was a span of 7 bases. The CDR3 is 14 residues long. The germline CDR1 and CDR2 sequences are KGHSH and LQKENI. CDR3 loop: CASSPGGTNYGYTF. For the CDR3, the DNA is TGTGCCAGCTCACCAGGGGGAACTAACTATGGCTACACCTTC. Supplemented by reference TRBV18 and TRBJ1-2, the full variable domain reads NAGVMQNPRHLVRRRGQEARLRCSPMKGHSHVYWYRQLPEEGLKFMVYLQKENIIDESGMPKERFSAEFPKEGPSILRIQQVVRGDSAAYFCASSPGGTNYGYTFGSGTRLTVV.

This clone was detected only a few times. The V call is TRBV6-5, the J call TRBJ1-2; 8 nucleotides match TRBD1. This CDR3 spans 13 amino acids. Germline V gene sequence: CDR1 MNHEY, CDR2 SVGAGI. The trim removed 0 bases at V and 7 bases at J, leaving 1 base unmatched. CDR3 loop: CASSYSDRGGYTF. In DNA, the CDR3 is TGTGCCAGCAGTTACTCAGACAGGGGTGGCTACACCTTC.

The chain uses TRBV7-6 and TRBJ2-5, with 16 bases matching TRBD2. The V gene end was trimmed by 5 bases and the J gene end by 1 base; junction bases not matched to a gene: 1. The CDR3 length is 16 residues. Germline V gene lookup returns CDR1 SGHVS and CDR2 FNYEAQ. CDR3 DNA sequence: TGTGCCAGCAGCGGGACTAGCGGGAGGGGCCAAGAGACCCAGTACTTC. This codes for CASSGTSGRGQETQYF.

V usage is TRBV5-1 and J usage is TRBJ2-2; TRBD1 or TRBD2 may be the D gene (5 bases each). CDR1 is SGHRS and CDR2 is YFSETQ in the germline V gene. The CDR3 has 15 amino acids. Deletions cut 4 bases from V and 6 bases from J, with 16 bases between. The CDR3 protein is CASSPEPGTAGELFF. CDR3 coding DNA: TGCGCCAGCAGCCCAGAACCAGGGACGGCCGGGGAGCTGTTTTTT.

This chain links TRBV5-1 with TRBJ1-2; D is unclear. This CDR3 region has 13 residues. With 0 bases removed from V and 4 bases from J, the gap between germline ends came to 7 bases. Germline V gene data show CDR1 as SGHRS and CDR2 as YFSETQ. In DNA form, the CDR3 reads TGCGCCAGCAGCTTGGGGGAGGGCTATGGCTACACCTTC. Encoded protein: CASSLGEGYGYTF.

V is TRBV21-1 and J is TRBJ2-7; the table's D call TRBD1 went unverified against the DNA. TRBV21-1 is tagged as a pseudogene. The CDR3 is made up of 17 amino acids. The CDR3 loop reads CASSKLHQGWGQGEQYF. CDR3 in DNA: TGTGCCAGCAGCAAACTCCACCAGGGGTGGGGGCAGGGGGAGCAGTACTTC.

V is TRBV7-9 and J is TRBJ2-7; D is unclear. CDR1 SEHNR and CDR2 FQNEAQ come from the germline V gene (reference sequence). The V end lost 8 bases, the J end lost 6 bases, and 17 bases lay between the germline ends. CDR3 length: 13 amino acids. The CDR3 DNA follows: TGTGCCAGCTCCCGACAAACTTACGGCGAGCAGTACTTC. Amino acids: CASSRQTYGEQYF. Using reference TRBV7-9 and TRBJ2-7 for the parts outside the CDR3, the full variable domain is DTGVSQNPRHKITKRGQNVTFRCDPISEHNRLYWYRQTLGQGPEFLTYFQNEAQLEKSRLLSDRFSAERPKGSFSTLEIQRTEQGDSAMYLCASSRQTYGEQYFGPGTRLTVT.

The V and J genes are TRBV11-3 and TRBJ2-1; the D gene is possibly TRBD2 (7 bases). Germline V gives CDR1 SGHNT, CDR2 YENEEA. Trimming stripped 2 bases from V and 5 bases from J, with 16 bases between. CDR3 length: 16 residues. The DNA for the CDR3 is TGTGCCAGCAGCTTAAAGGGGGGGAGTAGGCACAATGAGCAGTTCTTC. It yields the protein CASSLKGGSRHNEQFF.

V and J are TRBV6-5 and TRBJ1-2, with D tentatively TRBD1 (6 bases). V lost 8 bases and J 8 bases, leaving 18 bases between the germline ends. The CDR3 contains 13 residues. Germline CDR1 is MNHEY and CDR2 is SVGAGI. For the CDR3, the DNA is TGTGCCAGCCGTACGGGGGGCTCGGGCGGCTACACCTTC. It is translated as CASRTGGSGGYTF.

Concerning this clone: The identical CDR3 is also encoded by other nucleotide sequences in the sample. The chain is built from TRBV9 and TRBJ1-1; no definite D call. V was pared by 1 base and J by 0 bases, with 4 bases between. Germline V CDR1 and CDR2: SGDLS, YYNGEE. This CDR3 contains 13 residues. The CDR3 sequence is CASSVLMNTEAFF. For the CDR3, the DNA is TGTGCCAGCAGCGTATTGATGAACACTGAAGCTTTCTTT.

This sequence joins TRBV19 and TRBJ2-6; TRBD1 matches at 10 bases. Trimming at V came to 7 bases and at J to 0 bases, leaving 12 bases not matched to a gene. Germline V CDR1 and CDR2: LNHDA, SQIVND (reference sequence). The CDR3 sequence is 19 residues long. DNA of the CDR3: TGTGCCAGTAATTCTCTCAGGGGACAGGGGCTCTCTGGGGCCAACGTCCTGACTTTC. Translation gives CASNSLRGQGLSGANVLTF.